This T cell receptor (beta chain) was profiled in a study of T cell repertoires in cytomegalovirus infection. Across the study: Both CMV infection and a matching HLA type were indicated by public TCR beta signatures. Findings and caveats of the study: The response measured ex vivo was dominated by TCR beta clonotypes (HLA-C-restricted and CMV-specific).

MiXCR, run by TCRdb on the reads, gives a single entry per CDR3 protein. The table lists about 570,000 distinct CDR3 sequences, 35% to 50% of them singletons. Of note for this clonotype: Its specificity is unknown.

The germline V gene has CDR1 LNHDA and CDR2 SQIVND (reference sequence). V lost 3 bases to trimming and J lost 0 bases, with 3 bases between them. CDR3 size: 14 residues. The clonotype comes from a human donor in good health (CMV status not recorded). Some clones in this sample may be carry-over from other donors' samples. This specimen was cultured PBMCs, taken from culture after CMV antigen stimulation. V and J are TRBV19 and TRBJ2-6; D gene unclear. CDR3 loop: CASSISSGANVLTF. The CDR3 DNA reads TGTGCCAGTAGTATTTCCTCTGGGGCCAACGTCCTGACTTTC.